The rows below give T cell receptor beta chains drawn from one sample of a study of T-cell reconstitution after alpha-beta-depleted transplantation in children. Each CDR3 protein is one row after TCRdb ran MiXCR on the PCR reads. The table shows about 540,000 distinct CDR3 sequences, with roughly 30% occurring only once. The sample in question was PBMCs, obtained before TCRalphabeta/CD19-depleted stem cell transplant. The receptors were sampled from a boy less than two years old with Wiskott-Aldrich syndrome, due to receive a stem cell transplant. CDR3s include the opening cysteine and the closing phenylalanine or tryptophan. D genes are given only for firm matches. Clone size is shown for a subset of rows, as once, few, many or a class of expanded clone.

DNA,CDR3,V,D,J,size
TGTGCCAGCACCCGTAGGGGACTACCCTCTAGCACAGATACGCAGTATTTT,CASTRRGLPSSTDTQYF,TRBV9,TRBD2,TRBJ2-3,.
TGCGCCAGCAGACCGGGACAGGGGATTATGAACACTGAAGCTTTCTTT,CASRPGQGIMNTEAFF,TRBV5-1,TRBD1,TRBJ1-1,.
TGTGCCAGCAGCGTAGCAATGGTCGCGAACACCGGGGAGCTGTTTTTT,CASSVAMVANTGELFF,TRBV9,.,TRBJ2-2,.
TGTGCCAGCAGCGTTACTTACGGGGAGCTGTTTTTT,CASSVTYGELFF,TRBV9,.,TRBJ2-2,few
TGCGCCAGCAGCCAAATGACCGGGGCCAACGTCCTGACTTTC,CASSQMTGANVLTF,TRBV5-1,.,TRBJ2-6,.
TGTGCCAGCAGTTACCGGGGAGAACCCTACAATGAGCAGTTCTTC,CASSYRGEPYNEQFF,TRBV6-5,.,TRBJ2-1,few
TGCGCCAGCAGCTTGTCAGGGGGTGAGCCCCAGCATTTT,CASSLSGGEPQHF,TRBV5-1,TRBD1,TRBJ1-5,few
TGTGCCAGCAGCTTAACAACTAGCGGGACTCAAGAGACCCAGTACTTC,CASSLTTSGTQETQYF,TRBV7-9,TRBD2,TRBJ2-5,few
TGTGCCAGCAGCGGACTAGCGGGAGTCAGTGAGCAGTTCTTC,CASSGLAGVSEQFF,TRBV12-3/TRBV12-4,TRBD2,TRBJ2-1,.
TGTGCCAGCAGTTTATCCATTAACACTGAAGCTTTCTTT,CASSLSINTEAFF,TRBV27,.,TRBJ1-1,.
TGTGCCAGCAGCTTAGCGGTTTGGGACAGGGGAACTGAAGCTTTCTTT,CASSLAVWDRGTEAFF,TRBV7-9,TRBD1,TRBJ1-1,few
TGTGCCAGCAGCGTAGACCCGGGACAGGGAGTGGCCACTGAAGCTTTCTTT,CASSVDPGQGVATEAFF,TRBV9,TRBD1,TRBJ1-1,few
TGTGCCAGCAGCTCATTGTGGACGTCGAATGAGCAGTTCTTC,CASSSLWTSNEQFF,TRBV7-2,.,TRBJ2-1,once
TGTGCCAGTAGTATTGGCGGGGCTTTTGGCGGGGCCGAGCAGTACTTC,CASSIGGAFGGAEQYF,TRBV19,.,TRBJ2-7,.
TGTGCCAGCAGCCTGATTCCTGAGGCCAACGTCCTGACTTTC,CASSLIPEANVLTF,TRBV4-2,.,TRBJ2-6,.
TGTGCCAGTAGTCCAGCGGGAGTGGCCAAAAACATTCAGTACTTC,CASSPAGVAKNIQYF,TRBV19,TRBD2,TRBJ2-4,.
TGTGCCGCCGGGACTAGCGGGAGTTCCAACGAGCAGTACTTC,CAAGTSGSSNEQYF,TRBV10-3,TRBD2,TRBJ2-7,.
TGCAGTGCTTCCTTTCCTAGCGGGACAGATACGCAGTATTTT,CSASFPSGTDTQYF,TRBV20-1,TRBD2,TRBJ2-3,.
TGCGCCAGCAGCATAATAGCGGGGAAGGCAACTAGCACAGATACGCAGTATTTT,CASSIIAGKATSTDTQYF,TRBV5-1,TRBD2,TRBJ2-3,.
TGTGCCAGCAGTCGGTCCGGGACAGAGTTCTACAATGAGCAGTTCTTC,CASSRSGTEFYNEQFF,TRBV27,TRBD1,TRBJ2-1,.
TGCAGCGTTTGGGGACTAGCGGACAACAATGAGCAGTTCTTC,CSVWGLADNNEQFF,TRBV29-1,TRBD2,TRBJ2-1,few
TGCAGTGCTAGACGATGGGGAAGGGGGCGGATGGATACGCAGTATTTT,CSARRWGRGRMDTQYF,TRBV20-1,TRBD1,TRBJ2-3,few
TGTGCCAGCAGACTAAATAAAGGAACTAGCTCCTACGAGCAGTACTTC,CASRLNKGTSSYEQYF,TRBV12-3/TRBV12-4,.,TRBJ2-7,.